This T cell receptor (beta chain) was recovered during a study of vaccination and CD4 T cells after COVID-19. Details on this clonotype: The antigen remains unidentified.

CD4+ T cells that had been cultured provided DNA sequenced with the Oncomine TCR Beta short-read assay. TCRdb passed the PCR reads through MiXCR, listing each CDR3 protein once. The data hold around 25,000 distinct CDR3 sequences, with about 31% observed a single time. The CDR3 length is 12 residues. V was clipped by 4 bases and J by 5 bases; unmatched bases: 3. The germline V gene has CDR1 DFQATT and CDR2 SNEGSKA (reference sequence). Regarding time point: late sampling 161 to 241 days after vaccination in a few convalescent patients. Treatment in this sample: roughly nine-day PBMC culture with coronavirus spike peptide pools or control peptides (ViraFEST assay). Positive tests by PCR, dated March to December 2020, predated US Alpha, Beta and Delta variants.

This receptor was obtained from a human donor who had recovered from COVID-19. The chain carries TRBV20-1 and TRBJ1-1; 8 nucleotides match TRBD1. The specimen was CD4+ T cells from blood, cultured in vitro, collected about 7 months after SARS-CoV-2 vaccination. CDR3 nucleotide sequence: TGCAGTGCTACAGGGGGCAAGACTGAAGCTTTCTTT. This codes for CSATGGKTEAFF.